The 32 T cell receptor beta chains below come from one sample, sequenced in a study of blood T cell repertoires in COVID-19. Generated by immunoSEQ multiplex PCR, the TCRdb table keeps only in-frame clones and is missing some. The sample yields hundreds of thousands of clones, 75% to 90% seen once. The source material was PBMCs or T cells enriched from blood (not recorded which). These receptors were obtained from a man between 25 and 39 years old who had recovered from COVID-19.

V is TRBV2 and J is TRBJ2-2, with D possibly TRBD2 on 6 matching bases. CDR3 length: 17 amino acids. CDR1 is SNHLY and CDR2 is FYNNEI in the germline V gene. V shed 1 base and J shed 7 bases, with 19 bases lying between them. The CDR3 coding sequence is TGTGCCAGCAGTGAAGGGGGGGACTCCAGGTGGGGCGGGGAGCTGTTTTTT. This sequence encodes CASSEGGDSRWGGELFF.

CDR3 DNA sequence: TGTGCCAGCAGCTTTCCCTTAGCGGGAGATAACACCGGGGAGCTGTTTTTT. Translating it yields CASSFPLAGDNTGELFF. The chain links TRBV3-1 (or the pseudogene TRBV3-2) to TRBJ2-2, with 9 positions matching TRBD2. The trim removed 5 bases at V and 2 bases at J, leaving 9 bases unmatched. CDR1 LGHDT and CDR2 YNNKEL come from the germline V gene (reference sequence). This CDR3 region has 17 residues.

The gene calls are TRBV24-1 and TRBJ1-2; D ambiguous. The germline V and J ends were trimmed by 3 bases and 7 bases, with 17 bases remaining between them. Germline-derived CDR1 and CDR2 are KGHDR and SFDVKD. CDR3 length: 15 amino acids. CDR3 residues: CATSDGSYNQAGYTF. DNA of the CDR3: TGTGCCACCAGTGATGGGAGCTACAATCAGGCTGGCTACACCTTC.

The gene calls are TRBV19 and TRBJ2-7; the D gene is possibly TRBD1 (6 bases). Germline V gene sequence: CDR1 LNHDA, CDR2 SQIVND (reference sequence). Trimming removed 9 bases at V and 6 bases at J, with 12 bases between. The CDR3 loop spans 11 amino acids. CDR3 in amino acids: CASNSGVEQYF. In DNA, the CDR3 is TGTGCCAGCAATTCAGGGGTCGAGCAGTACTTC. Based on the CDR3 plus reference TRBV19 and TRBJ2-7, the full variable domain is DGGITQSPKYLFRKEGQNVTLSCEQNLNHDAMYWYRQDPGQGLRLIYYSQIVNDFQKGDIAEGYSVSREKKESFPLTVTSAQKNPTAFYLCASNSGVEQYFGPGTRLTVT.

The J gene is TRBJ1-2, the V gene TRBV3-1 (or the pseudogene TRBV3-2); no definite D call. Trimming cost V 1 base and J 7 bases, with 4 bases left between them. Germline-derived CDR1 and CDR2 are LGHDT and YNNKEL (reference sequence). This CDR3 is 11 amino acids long. CDR3 residues: CASSQAGGYTF. Written as DNA, the CDR3 is TGTGCCAGCAGCCAAGCGGGTGGCTACACCTTC.

This chain connects TRBV19 to TRBJ2-7; the match to TRBD2 covers 7 bases. CDR1 LNHDA and CDR2 SQIVND come from the germline V gene (reference sequence). The CDR3 loop spans 15 amino acids. After removal of 3 bases from V and 2 bases from J, the junction contained 7 bases not matched to a gene. The CDR3: CASSITEAGPYEQYF. The DNA for the CDR3 is TGTGCCAGTAGTATTACCGAAGCGGGGCCCTACGAGCAGTACTTC.

The chain carries TRBV11-2 and TRBJ2-7, with D maybe TRBD2 (5 bases). CDR3 length: 16 amino acids. V was clipped by 2 bases and J by 0 bases, with 14 bases between them. Germline V CDR1 and CDR2: SGHAT, FQNNGV. In DNA, the CDR3 is TGTGCCAGCAGCTTAAGCGGTTTTTACAGCTCCTACGAGCAGTACTTC. It is translated as CASSLSGFYSSYEQYF. Supplemented by reference TRBV11-2 and TRBJ2-7, the full variable domain reads EAGVAQSPRYKIIEKRQSVAFWCNPISGHATLYWYQQILGQGPKLLIQFQNNGVVDDSQLPKDRFSAERLKGVDSTLKIQPAKLEDSAVYLCASSLSGFYSSYEQYFGPGTRLTVT.

J is TRBJ1-2 and V is TRBV7-9; possibly TRBD1 for D (6 bases). Germline-derived CDR1 and CDR2 are SEHNR and FQNEAQ (reference sequence). The V and J ends lost 4 bases and 4 bases respectively, with 16 bases between them. The CDR3 is made up of 15 amino acids. CDR3 DNA: TGTGCCAGCAGCTCGGGGACAATCGCCACCTATGGCTACACCTTC. Translated: CASSSGTIATYGYTF.

There are a few counts of this clone. The rearrangement joins TRBV28 to TRBJ1-6, with a tentative D call TRBD1 (5 bases). Trimming shortened V by 6 bases and J by 11 bases, and 17 bases separated the two germline ends. The CDR3 runs to 14 residues. Germline lookup yields CDR1 MDHEN and CDR2 SYDVKM. The CDR3: CASRPDRNTAPLHF. DNA for the CDR3: TGTGCCAGCAGACCAGACAGAAACACTGCACCCCTCCACTTT.

The chain joins TRBV3-1 (or the pseudogene TRBV3-2) to TRBJ1-4; 7 bases are a match to TRBD1. Germline loops: CDR1 LGHDT, CDR2 YNNKEL (reference sequence). The CDR3 has 14 amino acids. V trimming: 6 bases; J trimming: 12 bases; junction bases outside the gene matches: 13. The CDR3 region has the DNA TGTGCCAGCAGTCTTGGGACAGTCCGGTTTCAACTGTTTTTT. Protein sequence: CASSLGTVRFQLFF.

The V call is TRBV5-1, the J call TRBJ2-5; D may be TRBD1 (6 bases). Germline-derived CDR1 and CDR2 are SGHRS and YFSETQ. V shed 2 bases and J shed 2 bases, with 13 bases lying between them. The CDR3 runs 15 residues. Here the CDR3 reads CASSLTTGSQETQYF. The CDR3 DNA follows: TGCGCCAGCAGCTTAACTACAGGGTCACAAGAGACCCAGTACTTC. Combining the CDR3 with reference TRBV5-1 and TRBJ2-5 gives the whole variable domain KAGVTQTPRYLIKTRGQQVTLSCSPISGHRSVSWYQQTPGQGLQFLFEYFSETQRNKGNFPGRFSGRQFSNSRSEMNVSTLELGDSALYLCASSLTTGSQETQYFGPGTRLLVL.

This rearrangement joins TRBV18 to TRBJ2-4; 13 nucleotides line up with TRBD2. The junction had 5 bases not matched to a gene; V was cut back by 0 bases and J by 0 bases. The CDR3 spans 19 residues. Germline V lookup: CDR1 KGHSH, CDR2 LQKENI. The CDR3 sequence is CASSPPGTSGMLAKNIQYF. CDR3 coding DNA: TGTGCCAGCTCACCACCAGGGACTAGCGGGATGCTAGCCAAAAACATTCAGTACTTC.

This clone has just one count. This chain connects TRBV3-1 (or the pseudogene TRBV3-2) to TRBJ2-7; 7 bases match TRBD2. V dropped 4 bases and J dropped 1; count of bases not matched to a gene: 1. From germline, CDR1 is LGHDT and CDR2 YNNKEL (reference sequence). This CDR3 comprises 13 residues. The CDR3 reads CASSREGSYEQYF. DNA for the CDR3: TGTGCCAGCAGCCGGGAGGGTTCCTACGAGCAGTACTTC.

This clone was recorded at least ten times. This chain connects TRBV4-1 to TRBJ2-5, with TRBD2 matching 13 bases. From germline, CDR1 is MGHRA and CDR2 YSYEKL. The CDR3 spans 18 residues. The trim removed 0 bases at V and 0 bases at J, leaving 4 bases unmatched. DNA for the CDR3: TGCGCCAGCAGCCAAGAGACACTAGCGGGAGGGTACCAAGAGACCCAGTACTTC. This sequence encodes CASSQETLAGGYQETQYF.

The V and J genes are TRBV28 and TRBJ2-1; 14 nucleotides align to TRBD2. The CDR3 sequence is 16 residues long. Trimming removed 1 base from V and 8 bases from J; junction bases left unmatched: 4. Germline values: CDR1 MDHEN, CDR2 SYDVKM. The DNA for the CDR3 is TGTGCCAGCAGTTTATCCGGGACTAGCGGGAGCGATGAGCAGTTCTTC. Amino acid sequence: CASSLSGTSGSDEQFF.

The chain recombines TRBV4-2 with TRBJ2-3, with TRBD2 matching 8 bases. CDR3 length: 15 residues. V trimming: 3 bases; J trimming: 0 bases; junction bases outside the gene matches: 2. Per germline, CDR1 LGHNA and CDR2 YNFKEQ. The CDR3 DNA reads as TGTGCCAGCAGCCAGAGCGGGAGTAGCACAGATACGCAGTATTTT. As protein: CASSQSGSSTDTQYF.

The chain combines TRBV5-1 with TRBJ1-1; D possibly corresponds to TRBD1 (6 bases). Trimming took 0 bases from V and 4 from J, leaving 13 bases between them. There are 15 residues in the CDR3. Germline CDR1 is SGHRS and CDR2 is YFSETQ. CDR3 amino acids: CASSLEWGRITEAFF. The CDR3 coding sequence is TGCGCCAGCAGCTTGGAGTGGGGGCGTATCACTGAAGCTTTCTTT.

The V gene is TRBV4-1, the J gene TRBJ2-7; 11 bases align to TRBD2. V dropped 7 bases and J dropped 2; count of bases not matched to a gene: 13. There are 17 residues in the CDR3. Per germline, CDR1 MGHRA and CDR2 YSYEKL. The CDR3 DNA reads as TGCGCCAGCACCCTCCTCAATCTAGCGGGAGGACCCTACGAGCAGTACTTC. Translation gives CASTLLNLAGGPYEQYF.

The chain has TRBV15 and TRBJ2-1; 9 bases match TRBD2. V was pared by 0 bases and J by 6 bases, with 3 bases of the junction left unmatched. The CDR3 runs 15 residues. Germline CDR1 and CDR2: LNHNV and YYDKDF (reference sequence). The CDR3 nucleotides read TGTGCCACCAGCAGAGAGGGCGGGAGGGCCAATGAGCAGTTCTTC. Its translation is CATSREGGRANEQFF.

The sample holds one count of this clone. V is TRBV27 and J is TRBJ2-3, with 7 bases fitting TRBD2. Losses at the gene ends were 2 bases for V and 2 bases for J; bases not matched to a gene: 10. Germline loops: CDR1 MNHEY, CDR2 SMNVEV (reference sequence). The CDR3 consists of 17 residues. The CDR3 DNA follows: TGTGCCAGCAGTTTAGTTTCTGGCGGGAGTTTCACAGATACGCAGTATTTT. Its translation is CASSLVSGGSFTDTQYF.

Written as DNA, the CDR3 is TGTGCCAGCAGCCAAGATAGGGGGAACTATGGCTACACCTTC. It is translated as CASSQDRGNYGYTF. The J gene is TRBJ1-2, the V gene TRBV3-1 (or the pseudogene TRBV3-2); D possibly corresponds to TRBD1 (6 bases). The length of the CDR3 is 14 residues. V was cut by 0 bases and J by 2 bases, with 7 bases left in between. Germline V gene sequence: CDR1 LGHDT, CDR2 YNNKEL (reference sequence).

This sequence joins TRBV5-6 and TRBJ1-5; D unclear. The CDR3 length is 17 residues. CDR1 is SGHDT, CDR2 YYEEEE, per germline. With 2 bases removed from V and 4 bases from J, the gap between germline ends came to 19 bases. The CDR3 is CASSFYTAGGLNQPQHF. For the CDR3, the DNA is TGTGCCAGCAGCTTCTACACGGCCGGCGGGTTGAATCAGCCCCAGCATTTT.

V and J are TRBV6-6 and TRBJ1-4, with D maybe TRBD1 (6 bases). CDR1 and CDR2 (germline): MNHNY, SVGAGI (reference sequence). The CDR3 covers 14 residues. The germline V and J ends were trimmed by 5 bases and 10 bases, with 17 bases remaining between them. CDR3 nucleotides: TGTGCCAGCAGTCCTTCGGGGGCGGGGGGAAAACTGTTTTTT. This encodes CASSPSGAGGKLFF.

The chain joins TRBV2 to TRBJ1-3; a possible D gene is TRBD1 (5 bases). Germline-derived CDR1 and CDR2 are SNHLY and FYNNEI. V lost 7 bases and J lost 4, with 14 bases in between. The CDR3 contains 14 residues. As DNA, the CDR3 is TGTGCCAGCACCCCCTCAGGGCACGGAAACACCATATATTTT. It is translated as CASTPSGHGNTIYF.

V and J are TRBV10-1 and TRBJ2-7, with 7 bases matching TRBD1. The germline V gene encodes CDR1 WNHNN and CDR2 SYGVQD (reference sequence). Germline trimming cut 4 bases from V and 2 bases from J; bases unmatched to any gene: 2. CDR3 length: 13 amino acids. The CDR3 loop is CASSAGQTYEQYF. The CDR3 region has the DNA TGCGCCAGCAGTGCGGGACAGACCTACGAGCAGTACTTC.

The chain recombines TRBV12-5 with TRBJ2-1, with 9 bases that match TRBD1. CDR3 length: 16 amino acids. The J segment lost 2 bases and the V segment lost 4 bases, leaving 6 bases of the junction unmatched. Germline V gene data show CDR1 as LGHNT and CDR2 as FRNRAP. CDR3 sequence reads: CASGSKTGGPYNEQFF. The CDR3 DNA reads as TGTGCTAGTGGTTCTAAGACAGGGGGGCCCTACAATGAGCAGTTCTTC.

About this clone: Other DNA sequences in this specimen translate into the identical CDR3. The gene calls are TRBV5-1 and TRBJ2-4; D unresolved. This CDR3 has 14 residues. The germline gives CDR1 SGHRS, CDR2 YFSETQ. Deletions cut 0 bases from V and 0 bases from J, with 4 bases between. This CDR3 reads CASSLELAKNIQYF. CDR3 DNA: TGCGCCAGCAGCTTGGAACTAGCCAAAAACATTCAGTACTTC.

J is TRBJ1-2 and V is TRBV5-1; no reliable D call. CDR1 is SGHRS, CDR2 YFSETQ, per germline. The CDR3 has 14 residues. V lost 0 bases and J lost 1, with 7 bases in between. DNA for the CDR3: TGCGCCAGCAGCTTGGACAAAATTAACTATGGCTACACCTTC. It translates to CASSLDKINYGYTF.

The rearrangement uses TRBV11-2 and TRBJ2-7; D is perhaps TRBD2 (6 bases). Trimming took 1 base from V and 3 from J, leaving 13 bases between them. The germline CDR1 and CDR2 sequences are SGHAT and FQNNGV. The CDR3 has 15 amino acids. The CDR3 coding sequence is TGTGCCAGCAGCTTAGTGGGACTGGTGAACTACGAGCAGTACTTC. Translating it yields CASSLVGLVNYEQYF.

The chain carries TRBV7-9 and TRBJ2-5, with TRBD2 identical over 15 bases. CDR1 and CDR2 (germline): SEHNR, FQNEAQ (reference sequence). The CDR3 totals 15 residues. After removal of 5 bases from V and 3 bases from J, the junction contained 1 base not matched to a gene. Here the CDR3 DNA reads TGTGCCAGCAGCCGGACTAGCGGGAGGGAAGAGACCCAGTACTTC. Protein: CASSRTSGREETQYF.

The CDR3 here is CASSGLISNQPQHF. DNA for the CDR3: TGTGCCAGCAGTGGACTTATTAGCAATCAGCCCCAGCATTTT. The chain links TRBV28 to TRBJ1-5; unclear D gene. From germline, CDR1 is MDHEN and CDR2 SYDVKM. V gave up 5 bases and J gave up 0 bases, with 8 bases separating them. The CDR3 runs to 14 residues. Looking up the rest from reference TRBV28 and TRBJ1-5 gives the full variable domain: DVKVTQSSRYLVKRTGEKVFLECVQDMDHENMFWYRQDPGLGLRLIYFSYDVKMKEKGDIPEGYSVSREKKERFSLILESASTNQTSMYLCASSGLISNQPQHFGDGTRLSIL.

The chain couples TRBV7-6 to TRBJ2-1, with TRBD1 as a possible D gene (5 bases). V lost 1 base, J lost 7 bases, and 8 bases lay in between. Germline loops: CDR1 SGHVS, CDR2 FNYEAQ. The CDR3 sequence is 13 residues long. This CDR3 reads CASSLESGNEQFF. CDR3 in DNA: TGTGCCAGCAGCTTAGAGTCAGGGAATGAGCAGTTCTTC.